This T cell receptor beta chain was obtained from a study of CD8 T cells in Susac syndrome. For the study at large: Patients with Susac syndrome had blood drawn and were at that point therapy-naive, on corticosteroids, or on intravenous immunoglobulin alone.

The V end lost 0 bases, the J end lost 5 bases, and 12 bases lay between the germline ends. The CDR3 totals 15 residues. Germline V gene sequence: CDR1 LGHDT, CDR2 YNNKEL (reference sequence). CD8+ and CD4+ blood T cells underwent TCR beta sequencing. RNA totalling roughly 0.45 to 1 ug underwent reverse transcription with random hexamers. A multiplex approach, immunoSEQ multiplex PCR, amplified TCR beta CDR3 across 54 Vbeta and 13 Jbeta. TCRdb recomputed calls from the immunoSEQ multiplex PCR reads with MiXCR, one row per CDR3 protein. This table has over 120,000 distinct CDR3 sequences, just under 95% appearing once.

The chain uses TRBV3-1 and TRBJ2-3; D possibly corresponds to TRBD2 (5 bases). The specimen was CD4+ T cells from PBMCs. The sequence was obtained from a human donor with Susac syndrome. In nucleotides, the CDR3 is TGTGCCAGCAGCCAAGATCGCCTAGCCGGAGATACGCAGTATTTT. Translating gives CASSQDRLAGDTQYF.